This T cell receptor beta chain was sequenced during a study of T-cell reconstitution after alpha-beta-depleted transplantation in children. Study observations and caveats: Surviving recipient T cells and intrathymic progenitors accounted for some patients' high TCRbeta diversity at day 60. From newly produced T cells came most of the T-cell counts and diversity one year after transplant. Alpha-beta T cells present about two months after transplant were reported to originate from several hundred expanded graft clones.

Unique molecular identifiers were built into the TCRbeta library. TCRdb re-analysed the PCR reads in MiXCR, keeping a single row per CDR3 protein. Counted here are 500,000 to 650,000 distinct CDR3 sequences, approximately 13% occurring once; the ten biggest clones make up over 2%. Trimming stripped 0 bases from V and 0 bases from J, with 13 bases between. This CDR3 is 16 amino acids long. Germline CDR1 is SGHRS and CDR2 is YFSETQ. About this clonotype itself: Its matching antigen is unknown.

This clonotype originated in a male patient younger than 18 who had a stem cell transplant for acute myeloid leukemia, so the T cells may come from the graft donor. The material was PBMCs, mostly from graft donor cells, obtained 360 days after TCRalphabeta/CD19-depleted stem cell transplant. V gene TRBV5-1 combines with J gene TRBJ2-7; no clear D gene. The CDR3 region has the DNA TGCGCCAGCAGCTTGGCGGATGGCGGTAGCTCCTACGAGCAGTACTTC. This translates into CASSLADGGSSYEQYF. The full variable domain, in which reference TRBV5-1 and TRBJ2-7 provide the parts outside the CDR3, is KAGVTQTPRYLIKTRGQQVTLSCSPISGHRSVSWYQQTPGQGLQFLFEYFSETQRNKGNFPGRFSGRQFSNSRSEMNVSTLELGDSALYLCASSLADGGSSYEQYFGPGTRLTVT.